The 25 T cell receptor beta chains below come from one sample, sequenced in a study of beta chain features in type 1 diabetes. The entirety of the isolated RNA underwent reverse transcription, so expressed TCRB transcripts were sequenced. Profiling relied on immunoSEQ multiplex PCR, and the TCRdb table lists in-frame clones only, not all of them. The sample gives 150,000 to 170,000 clones, approximately 8.1% of which show up once; around 0.65% is in the top ten. Material: central memory CD4+ T cells from blood. These receptors all stem from a man aged 18 to 29 in good health.

This clone has a handful of counts. V and J are TRBV7-7 and TRBJ2-1, with D perhaps matching TRBD2 (5 bases). Trimming cost V 4 bases and J 10 bases, with 14 bases left between them. Per germline, CDR1 SSHAT and CDR2 FNYEAQ (reference sequence). The CDR3 extends over 13 amino acids. CDR3 nucleotide sequence: TGTGCCAGCAGCTCAAGTGGCCGGGGAGAGCAGTTCTTC. Protein sequence: CASSSSGRGEQFF.

Here the CDR3 reads CASSPPGNQETQYF. The CDR3 nucleotides are TGTGCCAGCTCACCACCCGGGAACCAAGAGACCCAGTACTTC. This chain uses TRBV18 with TRBJ2-5, with a weak D call TRBD2 (5 bases). CDR3 length: 14 residues. The germline gives CDR1 KGHSH, CDR2 LQKENI. Trimming removed 0 bases at V and 0 bases at J, with 5 bases between.

This clone was counted only a few times. The rearrangement links TRBV7-9 to TRBJ2-2; tentatively, D is TRBD2 (6 bases). Trimming stripped 3 bases from V and 1 base from J, with 6 bases between. Germline V gives CDR1 SEHNR, CDR2 FQNEAQ (reference sequence). The CDR3 extends over 14 amino acids. The CDR3 DNA follows: TGTGCCAGCAGCTTGCGGGGGAACACCGGGGAGCTGTTTTTT. This gives the protein CASSLRGNTGELFF.

This clone has ten or more counts. The chain combines TRBV2 with TRBJ2-5, with D hard to call. V shed 8 bases and J shed 4 bases, with 8 bases lying between them. Germline values: CDR1 SNHLY, CDR2 FYNNEI. This CDR3 comprises 11 residues. The CDR3 loop reads CASSPRETQYF. DNA for the CDR3: TGTGCCAGCTCCCCGCGAGAGACCCAGTACTTC.

Ten or more counts support this clone. This chain links TRBV5-4 with TRBJ2-4; TRBD2 agrees at 7 bases. The CDR3 is 14 residues long. With 3 bases clipped from V and 7 bases from J, the junction kept 7 bases outside the gene matches. From germline, CDR1 is SGHNT and CDR2 YYREEE (reference sequence). CDR3 amino acids: CASSSNIGGNIQYF. The CDR3 nucleotides read TGTGCCAGCAGCTCGAATATCGGGGGGAACATTCAGTACTTC.

V usage is TRBV19 and J usage is TRBJ1-3; D perhaps matches TRBD1 (6 bases). The CDR3 sequence is 15 residues long. Germline V lookup: CDR1 LNHDA, CDR2 SQIVND (reference sequence). V was pared by 8 bases and J by 3 bases, with 17 bases between. DNA for the CDR3: TGTGCCAGTGGGAGACAGGCAACACTTGGAAACACCATATATTTT. It is translated as CASGRQATLGNTIYF.

A few counts support this clone. V is TRBV29-1 and J is TRBJ1-2; 7 bases are a match to TRBD1. V lost 6 bases and J lost 4; bases outside the gene matches: 11. Germline V gene lookup returns CDR1 SQVTM and CDR2 ANQGSEA. There are 14 residues in the CDR3. CDR3: CSVTRQGRGYGYTF. DNA for the CDR3: TGCAGCGTGACTAGACAGGGACGGGGCTATGGCTACACCTTC.

This clone was seen only a few times. This chain joins TRBV11-2 and TRBJ1-1; 7 bases are shared with TRBD1. With V trimmed by 4 bases and J by 5 bases, 4 bases remained unmatched. Germline lookup yields CDR1 SGHAT and CDR2 FQNNGV. The length of the CDR3 is 13 residues. In nucleotides, the CDR3 is TGTGCCAGCAGCTCCGACAGGGCTACTGAAGCTTTCTTT. Translated, it gives CASSSDRATEAFF.

In its sample, this clone was seen a few times. The V gene is TRBV30, the J gene TRBJ2-5; the match to TRBD1 covers 7 bases. CDR1 and CDR2 from the germline V gene are GTSNPN and SVGIG (reference sequence). Unmatched junction bases numbered 3, after V lost 5 bases and J lost 3 bases. The CDR3 runs to 12 residues. The CDR3 here is CAWATGEETQYF. As DNA, the CDR3 is TGTGCCTGGGCCACAGGGGAAGAGACCCAGTACTTC. The full variable domain, rest sourced from reference TRBV30 and TRBJ2-5, is SQTIHQWPATLVQPVGSPLSLECTVEGTSNPNLYWYRQAAGRGLQLLFYSVGIGQISSEVPQNLSASRPQDRQFILSSKKLLLSDSGFYLCAWATGEETQYFGPGTRLLVL.

This clone showed up just a few times. The genes are TRBV11-2 and TRBJ2-1; the D gene is possibly TRBD2 (6 bases). Trimming took 5 bases from V and 5 from J, leaving 19 bases between them. Germline V lookup: CDR1 SGHAT, CDR2 FQNNGV. The CDR3 extends over 16 amino acids. The CDR3 DNA sequence: TGTGCCAGCAGCCCCCGAAATTGGGCGGGAAACAATGAGCAGTTCTTC. Protein sequence: CASSPRNWAGNNEQFF.

This clone was seen a few times. This chain connects TRBV5-1 to TRBJ1-2, with 7 positions matching TRBD1. This CDR3 region has 12 residues. Germline CDR1 and CDR2: SGHRS and YFSETQ. After removal of 4 bases from V and 8 bases from J, the junction contained 5 bases not matched to a gene. The CDR3 spells CASSRDRDGYTF. In nucleotides, the CDR3 is TGCGCCAGCAGCCGTGACAGGGACGGCTACACCTTC.

This clone came up a few times. The gene calls are TRBV18 and TRBJ2-7; D unclear. The CDR3 has 13 amino acids. Trimming removed 4 bases at V and 4 bases at J, with 11 bases between. Germline CDR1 KGHSH, CDR2 LQKENI. CDR3 sequence: CASSQGYSYEQYF. The CDR3 DNA reads TGTGCCAGCTCACAAGGATACAGTTACGAGCAGTACTTC.

Note on this clone: The same CDR3 is also encoded by other DNA sequences in this sample. This sequence joins TRBV28 and TRBJ2-7; D not certain. Deletions cut 1 base from V and 7 bases from J, with 5 bases between. This CDR3 is 11 amino acids long. The V gene's germline CDR1 is MDHEN and CDR2 SYDVKM. The CDR3 nucleotides are TGTGCCAGCAGTTTATCGCGAGAGCAGTACTTC. Protein: CASSLSREQYF. Full variable domain (remainder filled in from reference TRBV28 and TRBJ2-7): DVKVTQSSRYLVKRTGEKVFLECVQDMDHENMFWYRQDPGLGLRLIYFSYDVKMKEKGDIPEGYSVSREKKERFSLILESASTNQTSMYLCASSLSREQYFGPGTRLTVT.

At least ten counts were recorded for this clone. V gene TRBV25-1 combines with J gene TRBJ2-7, with a possible D match to TRBD1 (5 bases). Germline values: CDR1 MGHDK, CDR2 SYGVNS. This CDR3 has 12 amino acids. V lost 4 bases to trimming and J lost 2 bases, with 6 bases between them. The CDR3 sequence is CASSAGTYEQYF. For the CDR3, the DNA is TGTGCCAGCAGTGCAGGGACCTACGAGCAGTACTTC.

This clone appeared many times. This sample includes further DNA sequences coding for the same CDR3. CDR3 sequence (DNA): TGTGCCAGCAGCCCCCGTGAGACCCAGTACTTC. Protein: CASSPRETQYF. The chain carries TRBV7-8 and TRBJ2-5; unclear D gene. Germline values: CDR1 SGHVS, CDR2 FQNEAQ. Trimming stripped 5 bases from V and 5 bases from J, with 6 bases between. CDR3 length: 11 amino acids.

As regards this clone: The same CDR3 arises from other DNA sequences in this sample as well. The genes are TRBV28 and TRBJ1-2; 8 bases map to TRBD1. From germline, CDR1 is MDHEN and CDR2 SYDVKM. The trim removed 10 bases at V and 5 bases at J, leaving 9 bases unmatched. The CDR3 is made up of 13 amino acids. CDR3 in amino acids: CATLDRADYGYTF. The CDR3 region has the DNA TGTGCCACCTTGGACAGGGCGGATTATGGCTACACCTTC.

This clone was counted only a few times. The CDR3, as DNA: TGCGCCAGCAGCTTGTCACCTAGCGGAGAGACCCAGTACTTC. Residues: CASSLSPSGETQYF. The J gene is TRBJ2-5, the V gene TRBV5-1, with 7 nucleotides matching TRBD2. This CDR3 comprises 14 residues. V lost 1 base to trimming and J lost 4 bases; unmatched junction nucleotides: 4. Germline V gene data show CDR1 as SGHRS and CDR2 as YFSETQ.

This clone appeared many times. The chain has TRBV30 and TRBJ1-1; TRBD1 aligns across 10 bases. The germline V gene has CDR1 GTSNPN and CDR2 SVGIG (reference sequence). Losses at the gene ends were 8 bases for V and 4 bases for J; bases not matched to a gene: 10. This CDR3 has 14 amino acids. The CDR3 spells CAGQRDRGTTEAFF. For the CDR3, the DNA is TGTGCCGGACAGCGGGACAGGGGTACCACTGAAGCTTTCTTT.

The chain is built from TRBV28 and TRBJ2-7; D is perhaps TRBD2 (6 bases). Trimming left V 3 bases short and J 1 base short, with 13 bases between. There are 15 residues in the CDR3. Germline CDR1 and CDR2: MDHEN and SYDVKM. In DNA form, the CDR3 reads TGTGCCAGCAGTTTTGGGGGGAACCCGTCCTACGAGCAGTACTTC. Translated: CASSFGGNPSYEQYF.

This clone appeared a few times. J is TRBJ1-4 and V is TRBV7-9; D gene unclear. There are 16 residues in the CDR3. The germline V gene encodes CDR1 SEHNR and CDR2 FQNEAQ (reference sequence). The V gene lost 5 bases and the J gene lost 7 bases, with 20 bases spanning the gap. The CDR3 reads CASSTPPAGWGEKLFF. The CDR3 DNA reads as TGTGCCAGCAGCACTCCCCCCGCGGGCTGGGGTGAAAAACTGTTTTTT.

The genes are TRBV28 and TRBJ2-7, with D unresolved. The CDR3 runs 13 residues. Trimming took 7 bases from V and 2 from J, leaving 12 bases between them. CDR1 MDHEN and CDR2 SYDVKM come from the germline V gene. The CDR3 here is CASINTSPYEQYF. DNA of the CDR3: TGTGCCAGCATAAACACCTCTCCCTACGAGCAGTACTTC.

The chain recombines TRBV28 with TRBJ1-2; 8 bases are a match to TRBD1. CDR3 length: 15 residues. The ends lost 6 bases at V and 4 bases at J; junction bases unmatched: 10. Germline CDR1 is MDHEN and CDR2 is SYDVKM. CDR3 in DNA: TGTGCCAGCAGCAAAATGACAGGGGAGAGCTATGGCTACACCTTC. Amino acids: CASSKMTGESYGYTF.

J is TRBJ2-7 and V is TRBV9; D is possibly TRBD1 (5 bases). The V gene lost 4 bases and the J gene lost 0 bases, with 11 bases spanning the gap. Germline CDR1 SGDLS, CDR2 YYNGEE. The length of the CDR3 is 14 residues. CDR3: CASSPQDGSYEQYF. The CDR3 nucleotides read TGTGCCAGCAGCCCACAGGACGGCTCCTACGAGCAGTACTTC.

At least ten counts were recorded for this clone. V and J are TRBV30 and TRBJ2-1; TRBD1 matches 7 bases. This CDR3 region has 13 residues. The J segment lost 6 bases and the V segment lost 0 bases, leaving 2 bases of the junction unmatched. CDR1 is GTSNPN, CDR2 SVGIG, per germline (reference sequence). The CDR3 reads CAWSVGQRNEQFF. CDR3 sequence (DNA): TGTGCCTGGAGTGTGGGACAGCGCAATGAGCAGTTCTTC. The full variable domain, with the rest looked up from reference TRBV30 and TRBJ2-1, is SQTIHQWPATLVQPVGSPLSLECTVEGTSNPNLYWYRQAAGRGLQLLFYSVGIGQISSEVPQNLSASRPQDRQFILSSKKLLLSDSGFYLCAWSVGQRNEQFFGPGTRLTVL.

This clone was counted many times. This chain links TRBV6-5 with TRBJ1-1; tentatively, D is TRBD1 (5 bases). The germline gives CDR1 MNHEY, CDR2 SVGAGI. The CDR3 consists of 13 residues. Between the trimmed V and J ends, which lost 6 bases and 3 bases, there was a span of 11 bases. The CDR3 DNA reads as TGTGCCAGCAGCCAAGGAGGGGACACTGAAGCTTTCTTT. It translates to CASSQGGDTEAFF.